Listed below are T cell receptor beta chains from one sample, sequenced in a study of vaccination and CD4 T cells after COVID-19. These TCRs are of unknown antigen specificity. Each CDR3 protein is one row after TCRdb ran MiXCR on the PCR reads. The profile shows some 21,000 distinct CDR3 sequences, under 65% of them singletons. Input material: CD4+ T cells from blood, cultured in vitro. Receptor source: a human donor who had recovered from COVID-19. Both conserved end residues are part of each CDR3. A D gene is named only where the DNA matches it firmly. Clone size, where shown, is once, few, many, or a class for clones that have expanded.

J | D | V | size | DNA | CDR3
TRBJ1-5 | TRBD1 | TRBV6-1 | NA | TGTGCCAGCAGGAACCCCGGGACAGGGCTAAATCAGCCCCAGCATTTT | CASRNPGTGLNQPQHF
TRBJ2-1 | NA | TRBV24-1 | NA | TGTGCCACCAGTGATACTCAGGATCTTAAGCAGTTCTTC | CATSDTQDLKQFF
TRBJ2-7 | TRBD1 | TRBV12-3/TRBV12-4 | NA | TGTGCCAGCAGTAGAGACAGGGTGAGGGGTCACGAGCAGTACTTC | CASSRDRVRGHEQYF
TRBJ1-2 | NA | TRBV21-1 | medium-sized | TGTGCCAGCAGCAAAGAGTCTCAGGGTGTTAACTATGGCTACACCTTC | CASSKESQGVNYGYTF
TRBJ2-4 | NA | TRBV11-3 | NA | TGTGCCAGCAGCTTCGGTGGCAGGCAGTTAAACATTCAGTACTTC | CASSFGGRQLNIQYF
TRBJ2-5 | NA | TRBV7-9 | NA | TGTGCCAGCAGCTTAGTGGGGTTCGTAACTGAAGAGACCCAGTACTTC | CASSLVGFVTEETQYF
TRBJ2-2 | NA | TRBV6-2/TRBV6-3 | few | TGTGCCAGTAATAACCCGACAGTTGGGTACACCGGGGAGCTGTTTTTT | CASNNPTVGYTGELFF
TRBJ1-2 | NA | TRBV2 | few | TGTGCCAGCAGTGAAGCGTTGAGGACAGCTGCATACTATGGCTACACCTTC | CASSEALRTAAYYGYTF
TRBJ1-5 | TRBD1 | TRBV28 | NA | TGTGCCAGCAGCTCCCCAGGACAGGCGCGGAATCAGCCCCAGCATTTT | CASSSPGQARNQPQHF
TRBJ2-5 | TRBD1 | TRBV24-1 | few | TGTGCCACCAGTGTCCTGGGACAGTCTGTAGAGACCCAGTACTTC | CATSVLGQSVETQYF
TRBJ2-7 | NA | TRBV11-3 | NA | TGTGCCAGCAGCCCCGGAGCGGACAGTTCCTACGAGCAGTACTTC | CASSPGADSSYEQYF
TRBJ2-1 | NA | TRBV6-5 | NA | TGTGCCAGCAGTTACCGGCATCCTGGGTCGCCCTACAATGAGCAGTTCTTC | CASSYRHPGSPYNEQFF
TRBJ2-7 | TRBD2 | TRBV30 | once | TGTGCCTGGAGCCGTGGGGGGGCCTACGAGCAGTACTTC | CAWSRGGAYEQYF
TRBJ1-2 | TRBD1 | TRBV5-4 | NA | TGTGCCAGCAGCTCCTTGGACAGGGAGATGAACTATGGCTACACCTTC | CASSSLDREMNYGYTF
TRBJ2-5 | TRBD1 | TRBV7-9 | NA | TGTGCCAGCAGCTTTGCGACAGGGTTGCAAGAGACCCAGTACTTC | CASSFATGLQETQYF
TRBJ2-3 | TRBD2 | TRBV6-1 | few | TGTGCCAGCAGTGAGGTCCGGGAGGCAGATACGCAGTATTTT | CASSEVREADTQYF
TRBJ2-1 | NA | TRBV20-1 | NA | TGCAGTGCTATTAACTACAATGAGCAGTTCTTC | CSAINYNEQFF
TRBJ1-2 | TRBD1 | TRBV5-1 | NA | TGCGCCAGCAGCACGGGACAGGGGGCTGTAAACTATGGCTACACCTTC | CASSTGQGAVNYGYTF
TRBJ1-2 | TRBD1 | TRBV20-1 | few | TGCAGTGCTAGAGAATGGGACAGGCTCGAAAGTGTGGGTGGCTACACCTTC | CSAREWDRLESVGGYTF
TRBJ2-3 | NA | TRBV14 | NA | TGTGCCAGCAGCCGAGGGACAGGGCTAGCGGGAGCCCTAGATACGCAGTATTTT | CASSRGTGLAGALDTQYF
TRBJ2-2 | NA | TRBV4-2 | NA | TGTGCCAGCAGCCTAGAACTGTTACAGGGATCGAACACCGGGGAGCTGTTTTTT | CASSLELLQGSNTGELFF